The 10 T cell receptor beta chains reported below all come from one sample, sequenced in a study of T cell repertoires in cytomegalovirus infection (dated by TCRdb to between 2019 and 2020). Reads for this sample came from an Illumina HiSeq 1500. Using fastp at Q25 and MiXCR, TCRdb reprocessed the public reads and kept productive beta chains. CDR3 protein sequences are deduplicated, and each keeps its most common genes and DNA. Here the sample has hundreds of thousands of distinct CDR3 sequences; 20% to 25% occur a single time. The leading ten clones occupy less than 10% of the sample. The sequencing input was CD8+ T cells from PBMCs. All receptors derive from a human donor in good health (CMV status not recorded). Some clones in this sample may be carry-over from other donors' samples.

This clonotype showed up many times. This chain uses TRBV7-8 with TRBJ2-1; D gene ambiguous. Between the trimmed V and J ends, which lost 6 bases and 8 bases, there was a span of 11 bases. Germline CDR1 reads SGHVS; CDR2 reads FQNEAQ. The CDR3 is 12 residues long. CDR3 sequence reads: CASRRTGDEQFF. Written as DNA, the CDR3 is TGTGCCAGCAGACGCACGGGCGATGAGCAGTTCTTC.

The chain recombines TRBV20-1 with TRBJ2-1; 7 nucleotides match TRBD1. The V gene end was trimmed by 6 bases and the J gene end by 7 bases; junction bases not matched to a gene: 6. The CDR3 runs 12 residues. Germline CDR1 and CDR2: DFQATT and SNEGSKA (reference sequence). The chain's CDR3 is CSARDRKNEQFF. In DNA, the CDR3 is TGCAGTGCCCGGGACAGAAAAAATGAGCAGTTCTTC.

This clonotype was counted only a few times. This chain connects TRBV6-2 or TRBV6-3 to TRBJ2-7, with 7 nucleotides matching TRBD1. V shed 0 bases, J shed 3 bases, and the junction held 5 bases outside the gene matches. CDR3 size: 15 residues. Germline CDR1 and CDR2: MNHEY and SVGEGT. CDR3 DNA: TGTGCCAGCAGTTACTCGAAAGCAGGGGGCTACGAGCAGTACGTC. It codes for CASSYSKAGGYEQYV.

The table lists this clonotype with many counts. J is TRBJ2-6 and V is TRBV6-5, with D possibly TRBD2 on 7 matching bases. Trimming pared 6 bases from V and 0 bases from J, leaving 24 bases between. This CDR3 region has 20 residues. Germline V lookup: CDR1 MNHEY, CDR2 SVGAGI. The CDR3 nucleotides are TGTGCCAGCAGATTATCAGGCGGGGGCGCCCCCCCCTCTGGGGCCAACGTCCTGACTTTC. Amino acid sequence: CASRLSGGGAPPSGANVLTF.

As to this clonotype: With a much larger clone just one base away, this may be a read error. This chain connects TRBV7-9 to TRBJ1-1; D is perhaps TRBD1 (5 bases). The germline V gene encodes CDR1 SEHNR and CDR2 FQNEAQ (reference sequence). The CDR3 is 14 amino acids. Between the trimmed V and J ends, which lost 5 bases and 1 base, there was a span of 11 bases. The CDR3 loop reads CASSPNGANTEAFF. The CDR3 DNA follows: TGTGCCAGCAGCCCCAACGGGGCGAACACTGAAGCTTTCTTT.

The chain carries TRBV6-5 and TRBJ2-5, with TRBD2 identical over 9 bases. V shed 6 bases, J shed 10 bases, and the junction held 9 bases outside the gene matches. The CDR3 sequence is 13 residues long. Germline values: CDR1 MNHEY, CDR2 SVGAGI. This chain's CDR3 is CASRRSAGGIQYF. For the CDR3, the DNA is TGTGCCAGCAGGAGATCCGCGGGAGGGATCCAGTACTTC.

The V call is TRBV7-9, the J call TRBJ2-1; D gene ambiguous. The length of the CDR3 is 15 residues. The V gene lost 2 bases and the J gene lost 0 bases, with 8 bases spanning the gap. Germline CDR1 reads SEHNR; CDR2 reads FQNEAQ (reference sequence). This chain's CDR3 is CASSLRAASYNEQFF. CDR3 coding DNA: TGTGCCAGCAGCTTAAGAGCCGCCTCCTACAATGAGCAGTTCTTC.

As regards this clonotype: This could be a read error, since a much larger clone is one nucleotide away. The CDR3 bases are TGTGCCAGCAGACTCAATGAGCAGTACTTC. This translates into CASRLNEQYF. V gene TRBV7-9 combines with J gene TRBJ2-1; D gene unclear. Near its end, the DNA agrees better with TRBJ2-7, so the J call may be wrong. The CDR3 has 10 amino acids. CDR1 SEHNR and CDR2 FQNEAQ come from the germline V gene (reference sequence).

The genes are TRBV7-9 and TRBJ1-1; a weak D match, TRBD1 (5 bases). V shed 5 bases and J shed 3 bases, with 13 bases lying between them. From germline, CDR1 is SEHNR and CDR2 FQNEAQ (reference sequence). There are 14 residues in the CDR3. In DNA, the CDR3 is TGTGCCAGCAGCCACCGTGGGGGTGACACTGAAGCTTTCTTT. Amino acid sequence: CASSHRGGDTEAFF.

The sample holds a few counts of this clonotype. The chain recombines TRBV6-6 with TRBJ1-1, with 7 bases lining up with TRBD1. Trimming took 7 bases from V and 2 from J; bases not matched to a gene: 16. The CDR3 length is 17 residues. Germline CDR1 is MNHNY and CDR2 is SVGAGI (reference sequence). Written as DNA, the CDR3 is TGTGCCAGCATTAGTCTGCGTCTAAAGGGGGCAAACACTGAAGCTTTCTTT. Translated: CASISLRLKGANTEAFF.